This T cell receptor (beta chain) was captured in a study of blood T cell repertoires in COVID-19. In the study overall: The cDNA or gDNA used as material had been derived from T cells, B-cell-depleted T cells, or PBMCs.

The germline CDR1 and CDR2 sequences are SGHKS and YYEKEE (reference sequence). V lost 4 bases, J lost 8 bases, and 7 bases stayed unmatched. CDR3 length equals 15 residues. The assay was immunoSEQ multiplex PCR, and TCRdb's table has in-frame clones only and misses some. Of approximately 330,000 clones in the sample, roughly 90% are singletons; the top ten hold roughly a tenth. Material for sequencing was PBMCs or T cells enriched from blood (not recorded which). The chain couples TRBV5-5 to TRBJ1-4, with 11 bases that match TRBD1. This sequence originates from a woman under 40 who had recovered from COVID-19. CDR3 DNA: TGTGCCAGCAGCAGGACAGGGGGCTCTGGGGAAAAACTGTTTTTT. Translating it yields CASSRTGGSGEKLFF.